This T cell receptor (beta chain) was sequenced in a study of shared clonotypes between healthy human individuals. Assay: immunoSEQ multiplex PCR; the TCRdb copy retains only in-frame clones and omits some. Of around 2.5 million clones in the sample, 93% were seen once. CDR3 length: 17 amino acids. V lost 5 bases, J lost 0 bases, and 19 bases lay in between. Germline CDR1 is MDHEN and CDR2 is SYDVKM. The clonotype was recovered from a man younger than 35 in good health. Some clones in this sample may be carry-over from other donors' samples. The chain is built from TRBV28 and TRBJ1-2; possible D gene TRBD1, 5 bases. The specimen sequenced was naive CD4+ T cells from PBMCs. Subset indicated: CD45RA+ positively selected. The DNA for the CDR3 is TGTGCCAGCAGTAGATTCGGGGGGGGTTATGCTAACTATGGCTACACCTTC. This translates into CASSRFGGGYANYGYTF.